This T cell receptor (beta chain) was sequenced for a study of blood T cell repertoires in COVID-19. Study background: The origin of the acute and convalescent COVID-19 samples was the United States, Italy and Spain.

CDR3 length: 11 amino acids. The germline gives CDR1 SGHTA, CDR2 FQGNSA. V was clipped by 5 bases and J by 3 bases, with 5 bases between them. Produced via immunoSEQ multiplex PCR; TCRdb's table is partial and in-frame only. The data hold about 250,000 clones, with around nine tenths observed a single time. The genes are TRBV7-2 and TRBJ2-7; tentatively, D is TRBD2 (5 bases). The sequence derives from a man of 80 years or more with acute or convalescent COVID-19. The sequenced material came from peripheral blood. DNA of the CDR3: TGTGCCAGCAGCCGGGGCTACGAGCAGTACTTC. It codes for CASSRGYEQYF. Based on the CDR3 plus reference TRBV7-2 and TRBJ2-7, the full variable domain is GAGVSQSPSNKVTEKGKDVELRCDPISGHTALYWYRQSLGQGLEFLIYFQGNSAPDKSGLPSDRFSAERTGGSVSTLTIQRTQQEDSAVYLCASSRGYEQYFGPGTRLTVT.